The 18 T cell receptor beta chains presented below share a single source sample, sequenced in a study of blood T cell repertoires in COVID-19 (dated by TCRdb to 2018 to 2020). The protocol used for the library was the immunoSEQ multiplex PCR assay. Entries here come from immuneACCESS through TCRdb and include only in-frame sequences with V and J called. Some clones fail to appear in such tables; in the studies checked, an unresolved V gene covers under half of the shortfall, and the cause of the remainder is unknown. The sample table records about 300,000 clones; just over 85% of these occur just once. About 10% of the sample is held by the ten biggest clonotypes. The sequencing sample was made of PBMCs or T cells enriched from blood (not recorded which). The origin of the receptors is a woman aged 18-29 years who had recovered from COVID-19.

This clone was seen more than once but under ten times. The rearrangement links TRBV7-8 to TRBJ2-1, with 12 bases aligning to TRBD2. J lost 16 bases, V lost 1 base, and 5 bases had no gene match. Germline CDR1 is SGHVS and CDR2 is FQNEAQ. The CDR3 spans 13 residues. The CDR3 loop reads CASSLDTSGGNFF. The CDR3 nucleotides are TGTGCCAGCAGCTTAGATACTAGCGGGGGGAATTTCTTC.

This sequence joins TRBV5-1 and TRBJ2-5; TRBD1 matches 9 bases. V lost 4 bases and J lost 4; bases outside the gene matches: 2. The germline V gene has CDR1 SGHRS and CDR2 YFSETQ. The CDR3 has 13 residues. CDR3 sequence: CASSMGQGETQYF. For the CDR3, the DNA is TGCGCCAGCAGCATGGGACAGGGAGAGACCCAGTACTTC.

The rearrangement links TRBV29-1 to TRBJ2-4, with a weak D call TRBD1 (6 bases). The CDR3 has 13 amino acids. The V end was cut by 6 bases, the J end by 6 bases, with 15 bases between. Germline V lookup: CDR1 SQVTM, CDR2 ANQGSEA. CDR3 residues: CSVGHRDTNIQYF. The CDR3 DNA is TGCAGCGTGGGACACCGGGACACAAACATTCAGTACTTC.

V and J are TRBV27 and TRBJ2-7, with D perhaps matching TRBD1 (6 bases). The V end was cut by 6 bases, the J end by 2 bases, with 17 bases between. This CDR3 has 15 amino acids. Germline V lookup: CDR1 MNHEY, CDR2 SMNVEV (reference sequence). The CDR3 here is CASRLVTGHPYEQYF. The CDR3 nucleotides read TGTGCCAGCAGGTTGGTGACAGGCCACCCCTACGAGCAGTACTTC.

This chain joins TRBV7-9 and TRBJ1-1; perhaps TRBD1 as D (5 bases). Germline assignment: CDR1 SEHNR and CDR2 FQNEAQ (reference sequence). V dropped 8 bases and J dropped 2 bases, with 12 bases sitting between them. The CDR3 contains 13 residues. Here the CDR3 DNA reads TGTGCCAGCGCCAAGACAGATAACACTGAAGCTTTCTTT. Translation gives CASAKTDNTEAFF.

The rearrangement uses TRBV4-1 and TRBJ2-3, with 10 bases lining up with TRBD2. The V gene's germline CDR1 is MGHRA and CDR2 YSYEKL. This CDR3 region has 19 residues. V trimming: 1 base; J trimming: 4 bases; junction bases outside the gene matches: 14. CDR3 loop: CASSQGLAGVGVGSDTQYF. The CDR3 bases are TGCGCCAGCAGCCAAGGGCTAGCGGGAGTCGGAGTTGGTTCAGATACGCAGTATTTT.

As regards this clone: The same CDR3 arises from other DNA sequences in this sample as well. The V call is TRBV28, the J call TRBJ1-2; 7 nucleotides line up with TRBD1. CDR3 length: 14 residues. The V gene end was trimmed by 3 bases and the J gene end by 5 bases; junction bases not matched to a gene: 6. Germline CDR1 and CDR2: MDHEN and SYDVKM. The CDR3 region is CASSLTGRVYGYTF. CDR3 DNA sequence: TGTGCCAGCAGTTTGACAGGGCGGGTTTATGGCTACACCTTC.

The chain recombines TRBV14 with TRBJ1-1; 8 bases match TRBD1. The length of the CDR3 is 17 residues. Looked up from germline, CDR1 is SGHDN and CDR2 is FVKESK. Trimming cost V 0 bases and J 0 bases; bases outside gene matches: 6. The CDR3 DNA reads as TGTGCCAGCAGCCAAGATCTAACAGGGGGGCTGAACACTGAAGCTTTCTTT. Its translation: CASSQDLTGGLNTEAFF.

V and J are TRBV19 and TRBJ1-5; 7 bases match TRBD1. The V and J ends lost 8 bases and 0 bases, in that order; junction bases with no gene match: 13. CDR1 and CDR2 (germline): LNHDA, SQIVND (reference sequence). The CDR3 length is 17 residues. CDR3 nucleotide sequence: TGTGCCAGTCATAACCGGGACAGATACCTTAGCAATCAGCCCCAGCATTTT. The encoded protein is CASHNRDRYLSNQPQHF. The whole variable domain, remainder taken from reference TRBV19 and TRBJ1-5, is DGGITQSPKYLFRKEGQNVTLSCEQNLNHDAMYWYRQDPGQGLRLIYYSQIVNDFQKGDIAEGYSVSREKKESFPLTVTSAQKNPTAFYLCASHNRDRYLSNQPQHFGDGTRLSIL.

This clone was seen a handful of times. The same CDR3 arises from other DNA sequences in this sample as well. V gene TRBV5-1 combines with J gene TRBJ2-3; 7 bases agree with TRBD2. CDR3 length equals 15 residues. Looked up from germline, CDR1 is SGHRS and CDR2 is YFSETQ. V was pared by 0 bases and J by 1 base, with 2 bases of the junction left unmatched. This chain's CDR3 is CASSLVAGGTDTQYF. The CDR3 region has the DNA TGCGCCAGCAGCTTGGTTGCGGGGGGCACAGATACGCAGTATTTT. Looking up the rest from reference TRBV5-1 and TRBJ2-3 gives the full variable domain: KAGVTQTPRYLIKTRGQQVTLSCSPISGHRSVSWYQQTPGQGLQFLFEYFSETQRNKGNFPGRFSGRQFSNSRSEMNVSTLELGDSALYLCASSLVAGGTDTQYFGPGTRLTVL.

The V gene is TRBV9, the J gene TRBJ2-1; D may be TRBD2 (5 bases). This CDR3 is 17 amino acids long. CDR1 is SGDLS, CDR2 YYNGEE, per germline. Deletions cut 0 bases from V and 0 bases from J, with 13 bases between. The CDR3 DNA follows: TGTGCCAGCAGCGTAGCTACGGGAAGTTACTCCTACAATGAGCAGTTCTTC. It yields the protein CASSVATGSYSYNEQFF.

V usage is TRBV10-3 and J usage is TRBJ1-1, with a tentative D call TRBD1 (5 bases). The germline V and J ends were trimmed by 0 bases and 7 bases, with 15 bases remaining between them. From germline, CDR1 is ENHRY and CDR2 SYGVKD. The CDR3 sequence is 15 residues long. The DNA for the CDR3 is TGTGCCATCAGTGAGTCGAGTCAAGGGGCTGGTGAAGCTTTCTTT. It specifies CAISESSQGAGEAFF.

Here the CDR3 reads CASSLIVHGELFF. CDR3 sequence (DNA): TGTGCCAGCAGCCTCATAGTTCACGGGGAGCTGTTTTTT. The chain uses TRBV3-1 (or the pseudogene TRBV3-2) and TRBJ2-2, with D uncertain. The length of the CDR3 is 13 residues. The V gene's germline CDR1 is LGHDT and CDR2 YNNKEL (reference sequence). Deletions cut 4 bases from V and 7 bases from J, with 10 bases between.

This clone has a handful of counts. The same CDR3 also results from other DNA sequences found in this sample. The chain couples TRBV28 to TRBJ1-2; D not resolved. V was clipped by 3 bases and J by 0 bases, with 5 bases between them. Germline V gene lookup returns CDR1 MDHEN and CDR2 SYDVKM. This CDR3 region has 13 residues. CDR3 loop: CASSFSANYGYTF. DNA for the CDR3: TGTGCCAGCAGTTTTTCAGCTAACTATGGCTACACCTTC.

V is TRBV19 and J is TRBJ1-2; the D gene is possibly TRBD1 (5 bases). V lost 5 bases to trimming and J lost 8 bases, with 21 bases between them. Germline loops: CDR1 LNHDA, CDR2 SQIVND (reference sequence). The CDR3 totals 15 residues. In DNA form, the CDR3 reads TGTGCCAGTAGTGGGGCGAAGGTGGGATCGCGGGGCTACACCTTC. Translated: CASSGAKVGSRGYTF.

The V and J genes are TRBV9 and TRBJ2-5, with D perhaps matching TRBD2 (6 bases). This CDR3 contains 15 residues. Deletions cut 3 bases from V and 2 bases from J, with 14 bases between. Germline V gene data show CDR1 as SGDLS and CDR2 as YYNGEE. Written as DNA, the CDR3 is TGTGCCAGCAGCGCGGGGGTCCGGGTACAAGAGACCCAGTACTTC. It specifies CASSAGVRVQETQYF.

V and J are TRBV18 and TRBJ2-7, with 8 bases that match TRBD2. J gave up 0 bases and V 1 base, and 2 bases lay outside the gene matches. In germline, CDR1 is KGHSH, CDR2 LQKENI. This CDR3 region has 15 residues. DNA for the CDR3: TGTGCCAGCTCACCACAGCGGGAGTTCTCCTACGAGCAGTACTTC. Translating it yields CASSPQREFSYEQYF. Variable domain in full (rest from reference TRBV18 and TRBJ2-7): NAGVMQNPRHLVRRRGQEARLRCSPMKGHSHVYWYRQLPEEGLKFMVYLQKENIIDESGMPKERFSAEFPKEGPSILRIQQVVRGDSAAYFCASSPQREFSYEQYFGPGTRLTVT.

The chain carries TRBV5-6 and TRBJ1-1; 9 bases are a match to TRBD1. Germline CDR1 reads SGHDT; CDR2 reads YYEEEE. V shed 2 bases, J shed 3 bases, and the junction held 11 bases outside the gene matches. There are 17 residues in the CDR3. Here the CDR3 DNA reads TGTGCCAGCAGCTTCCCCTCAACAGGGGGCGCAGACACTGAAGCTTTCTTT. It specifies CASSFPSTGGADTEAFF.